Below, 22 T cell receptor beta chains from the same sample are listed, as sequenced in a study of shared clonotypes between healthy human individuals. This table comes from immunoSEQ multiplex PCR, and its TCRdb copy is limited to in-frame clones, with some not included. The top ten hold more than 0.95% of the sample, which has just over 2,000,000 clones, about 94% seen once. Terminally differentiated effector memory CD45RA+ cells were left out of the naive CD8 fraction, which was CD45RO-negative and positively selected for CCR7. The sample taken for sequencing was naive CD8+ T cells sorted from blood. Every receptor here comes from a man between 18 and 29 years old in good health.

V is TRBV5-4 and J is TRBJ2-1; 11 bases align to TRBD2. Germline CDR1 and CDR2: SGHNT and YYREEE (reference sequence). The CDR3 contains 16 residues. V shed 4 bases and J 4 bases; nucleotides not matched to a gene: 7. The CDR3 reads CASSPLAGGPYNEQFF. CDR3 sequence (DNA): TGTGCCAGCAGCCCCTTAGCGGGAGGGCCTTACAATGAGCAGTTCTTC.

The chain has TRBV27 and TRBJ1-4, with 7 positions matching TRBD1. CDR3 length: 14 residues. Germline CDR1 MNHEY, CDR2 SMNVEV (reference sequence). V lost 4 bases, J lost 7 bases, and 6 bases stayed unmatched. CDR3 protein: CASSSQGTGEKLFF. The CDR3 bases are TGTGCCAGCAGTTCACAGGGGACTGGTGAAAAACTGTTTTTT.

This clone showed up just once. J is TRBJ2-1 and V is TRBV27; 9 nucleotides align to TRBD1. Trimming removed 7 bases from V and 7 bases from J; junction bases left unmatched: 11. CDR1 is MNHEY, CDR2 SMNVEV, per germline (reference sequence). This CDR3 comprises 15 residues. The CDR3 DNA reads TGTGCCAGCATGAAAACCGGGACAGGGACGAATGAGCAGTTCTTC. Amino acids: CASMKTGTGTNEQFF.

This clone came up once. This chain uses TRBV5-5 with TRBJ2-7, with 8 nucleotides matching TRBD1. This CDR3 is 14 amino acids long. Germline V CDR1 and CDR2: SGHKS, YYEKEE (reference sequence). With 2 bases clipped from V and 3 bases from J, the junction kept 4 bases outside the gene matches. The CDR3 loop is CASSFSTGDYEQYF. CDR3 DNA sequence: TGTGCCAGCAGCTTCTCGACAGGGGACTACGAGCAGTACTTC.

V and J are TRBV7-6 and TRBJ2-7, with 7 bases matching TRBD1. CDR3 size: 14 residues. V gave up 4 bases and J gave up 2 bases; unmatched junction bases: 5. The germline V gene has CDR1 SGHVS and CDR2 FNYEAQ. CDR3 amino acids: CASSSGTAAYEQYF. As DNA, the CDR3 is TGTGCCAGCAGCTCCGGGACAGCCGCCTACGAGCAGTACTTC.

The chain links TRBV13 to TRBJ1-2; 10 nucleotides line up with TRBD1. V lost 4 bases, J lost 3 bases, and 5 bases stayed unmatched. CDR1 is PRHDT, CDR2 FYEKMQ, per germline (reference sequence). CDR3 length equals 15 residues. Here the CDR3 DNA reads TGTGCCAGCAGCTACCGAGGACAGGGGGACTATGGCTACACCTTC. It codes for CASSYRGQGDYGYTF.

This sequence joins TRBV18 and TRBJ2-7, with D uncertain. CDR1 KGHSH and CDR2 LQKENI come from the germline V gene. Between the trimmed V and J ends, which lost 1 base and 4 bases, there was a span of 8 bases. The CDR3 has 13 amino acids. DNA for the CDR3: TGTGCCAGCTCACCACTTACGGGTTACGAGCAGTACTTC. Translated, it gives CASSPLTGYEQYF.

About this clone itself: The sample has other DNA sequences that encode this CDR3 too. V and J are TRBV6-5 and TRBJ1-1; D is undetermined. V was shortened by 0 bases and J by 5 bases, with 10 bases between the two germline ends. The CDR3 has 14 amino acids. Germline CDR1 MNHEY, CDR2 SVGAGI. The CDR3 spells CASSYSSLGTEAFF. CDR3 DNA sequence: TGTGCCAGCAGTTACTCTTCTCTGGGTACTGAAGCTTTCTTT.

Concerning this clone: Other nucleotide sequences from this sample produce the same CDR3. The V and J genes are TRBV5-6 and TRBJ2-7, with 8 bases lining up with TRBD1. The CDR3 spans 14 residues. The V segment lost 2 bases and the J segment 2 bases; nucleotides outside the gene matches: 3. Germline V gene lookup returns CDR1 SGHDT and CDR2 YYEEEE. CDR3: CASSFGTGTYEQYF. In nucleotides, the CDR3 is TGTGCCAGCAGCTTTGGGACAGGTACCTACGAGCAGTACTTC.

The chain recombines TRBV1 with TRBJ1-4; whether TRBD1, the table's D call, matches the DNA was not checked. TRBV1 constitutes a pseudogene. This CDR3 is 18 amino acids long. Here the CDR3 DNA reads TGCACCAGCAGCCAAGAACCCACAGGGGTGAAAACTAATGAAAAACTGTTTTTT. This translates into CTSSQEPTGVKTNEKLFF.

The J gene is TRBJ2-3, the V gene TRBV5-6, with a tentative D call TRBD1 (6 bases). V gave up 4 bases and J gave up 0 bases, with 12 bases separating them. The CDR3 loop spans 15 amino acids. The germline CDR1 and CDR2 sequences are SGHDT and YYEEEE. The CDR3 sequence is CASSQGGASTDTQYF. The CDR3 bases are TGTGCCAGCAGCCAAGGGGGAGCTAGCACAGATACGCAGTATTTT.

The chain uses TRBV27 and TRBJ1-1; the match to TRBD1 covers 12 bases. J was trimmed by 5 bases and V by 2 bases; bases with no gene match: 3. The germline CDR1 and CDR2 sequences are MNHEY and SMNVEV (reference sequence). The CDR3 is 15 amino acids. The CDR3 here is CASSLTGQGATEAFF. The CDR3 DNA follows: TGTGCCAGCAGTTTAACGGGACAGGGGGCGACTGAAGCTTTCTTT.

Regarding this clone: This specimen includes other DNA sequences encoding the same CDR3. The chain is built from TRBV19 and TRBJ2-7, with D perhaps given as TRBD1 or TRBD2 (5 bases each). From germline, CDR1 is LNHDA and CDR2 SQIVND (reference sequence). The CDR3 has 13 amino acids. Trimming pared 0 bases from V and 5 bases from J, leaving 8 bases between. The CDR3 nucleotides are TGTGCCAGTAGTATAGATGGGACCAACGAGCAGTACTTC. It yields the protein CASSIDGTNEQYF.

In nucleotides, the CDR3 is TGTGCCAGCAGCCCGACGGGATCCAACGAGCAGTACTTC. Encoded protein: CASSPTGSNEQYF. The gene calls are TRBV6-5 and TRBJ2-7, with D possibly being TRBD2 (5 bases). The CDR3 loop spans 13 amino acids. Germline CDR1 and CDR2: MNHEY and SVGAGI. Trimming stripped 6 bases from V and 5 bases from J, with 14 bases between.

This CDR3 is CASSFGDLEQYF. CDR3 DNA sequence: TGTGCCAGCAGCTTTGGGGACCTCGAGCAGTACTTC. The chain links TRBV7-9 to TRBJ2-7; D may match TRBD1 or TRBD2 (5 bases each). V lost 3 bases and J lost 6, with 9 bases in between. From germline, CDR1 is SEHNR and CDR2 FQNEAQ (reference sequence). The length of the CDR3 is 12 residues.

The V call is TRBV5-4, the J call TRBJ2-2; 10 bases are shared with TRBD2. Germline V gene data show CDR1 as SGHNT and CDR2 as YYREEE (reference sequence). CDR3 length equals 15 residues. V shed 4 bases, J shed 6 bases, and the junction held 6 bases outside the gene matches. Here the CDR3 DNA reads TGTGCCAGCAGCCTAAGCGGGAGGGGGGCCGGGGAGCTGTTTTTT. Translated, it gives CASSLSGRGAGELFF.

This clone was counted a single time. The CDR3 spells CASNLAGGTYEQYF. The CDR3 nucleotides read TGTGCCAGCAATCTAGCGGGGGGTACCTACGAGCAGTACTTC. The gene calls are TRBV2 and TRBJ2-7; 11 bases align to TRBD2. Losses at the gene ends were 7 bases for V and 2 bases for J; bases not matched to a gene: 4. This CDR3 is built from 14 residues. Germline values: CDR1 SNHLY, CDR2 FYNNEI.

The chain has TRBV6-5 and TRBJ2-7; 9 bases match TRBD1. The junction had 2 bases not matched to a gene; V was cut back by 2 bases and J by 3 bases. This CDR3 has 14 residues. Germline V gene data show CDR1 as MNHEY and CDR2 as SVGAGI. The CDR3 sequence is CASSYGTGYYEQYF. In nucleotides, the CDR3 is TGTGCCAGCAGTTACGGGACAGGGTACTACGAGCAGTACTTC.

This rearrangement joins TRBV6-6 to TRBJ2-4, with D perhaps matching TRBD1 (5 bases). CDR1 MNHNY and CDR2 SVGAGI come from the germline V gene (reference sequence). V gave up 6 bases and J gave up 1 base, with 13 bases separating them. This CDR3 region has 15 residues. Here the CDR3 DNA reads TGTGCCAGCAGCCCCGCAGGGATGGCCAAAAACATTCAGTACTTC. It translates to CASSPAGMAKNIQYF.

The chain employs TRBV29-1 and TRBJ2-7; D is undetermined. Germline lookup yields CDR1 SQVTM and CDR2 ANQGSEA. There are 15 residues in the CDR3. V was pared by 6 bases and J by 3 bases, with 21 bases between. CDR3 region: CSVKVPGQNFYEQYF. The CDR3 region has the DNA TGCAGCGTAAAGGTTCCCGGCCAAAATTTCTACGAGCAGTACTTC.

The rearrangement uses TRBV27 and TRBJ1-1, with 9 bases lining up with TRBD1. V shed 1 base and J 1 base; nucleotides not matched to a gene: 10. Germline CDR1 is MNHEY and CDR2 is SMNVEV (reference sequence). CDR3 length: 18 amino acids. CDR3 loop: CASSLWFIGTGSNTEAFF. The CDR3 nucleotides are TGTGCCAGCAGTTTATGGTTCATCGGGACAGGGTCGAACACTGAAGCTTTCTTT.

The chain links TRBV5-1 to TRBJ2-7; 8 bases match TRBD1. CDR1 is SGHRS and CDR2 is YFSETQ in the germline V gene. The CDR3 length is 17 residues. Trimming at V came to 3 bases and at J to 5 bases, leaving 16 bases not matched to a gene. The CDR3 loop reads CASSYPTSPTGADEQYF. The CDR3 DNA is TGCGCCAGCAGCTACCCTACCTCCCCGACAGGGGCCGACGAGCAGTACTTC. Complete variable domain (other parts from reference TRBV5-1 and TRBJ2-7): KAGVTQTPRYLIKTRGQQVTLSCSPISGHRSVSWYQQTPGQGLQFLFEYFSETQRNKGNFPGRFSGRQFSNSRSEMNVSTLELGDSALYLCASSYPTSPTGADEQYFGPGTRLTVT.